The 25 T cell receptor beta chains reported below all come from one sample, sequenced in a study of blood T cell repertoires in COVID-19. TCRdb keeps only in-frame clones here, not all; method: immunoSEQ multiplex PCR. The sample lists under 450,000 clones, more than 85% seen once, with under 3% in the top ten. The sequencing input was PBMCs or T cells enriched from blood (not recorded which). These TCRs come from a woman aged 30 to 39 who had recovered from COVID-19.

The chain links TRBV9 to TRBJ1-3; D is uncertain. Per germline, CDR1 SGDLS and CDR2 YYNGEE. The CDR3 is 17 amino acids. Between the trimmed V and J ends, which lost 3 bases and 0 bases, there was a span of 16 bases. CDR3 DNA sequence: TGTGCCAGCAGCGAGCGGGGAGGTGTCAGCTCTGGAAACACCATATATTTT. Translation gives CASSERGGVSSGNTIYF.

The rearrangement joins TRBV29-1 to TRBJ2-7; 7 bases line up with TRBD2. Germline values: CDR1 SQVTM, CDR2 ANQGSEA. The J segment lost 3 bases and the V segment lost 7 bases, leaving 18 bases of the junction unmatched. The CDR3 is 16 residues long. In DNA, the CDR3 is TGCAGCGCTCAAGGGGACTACCAAAGCTTTGGCTACGAGCAGTACTTC. It translates to CSAQGDYQSFGYEQYF.

The chain joins TRBV5-1 to TRBJ1-2; TRBD1 is a possible D gene (5 bases). From germline, CDR1 is SGHRS and CDR2 YFSETQ. With 0 bases removed from V and 6 bases from J, the gap between germline ends came to 9 bases. This CDR3 spans 13 amino acids. CDR3 DNA: TGCGCCAGCAGCTTGGCGACAGATCATGGCTACACCTTC. Its translation: CASSLATDHGYTF. The whole variable domain, filled in from reference TRBV5-1 and TRBJ1-2, reads KAGVTQTPRYLIKTRGQQVTLSCSPISGHRSVSWYQQTPGQGLQFLFEYFSETQRNKGNFPGRFSGRQFSNSRSEMNVSTLELGDSALYLCASSLATDHGYTFGSGTRLTVV.

This sequence joins TRBV28 and TRBJ1-2; TRBD1 aligns across 10 bases. In germline, CDR1 is MDHEN, CDR2 SYDVKM. The CDR3 extends over 16 amino acids. The trim removed 6 bases at V and 4 bases at J, leaving 11 bases unmatched. The CDR3 DNA reads TGTGCCAGCAGACCTAGACTAAGGACAGGGGGCTATGGCTACACCTTC. Amino acids: CASRPRLRTGGYGYTF.

The chain carries TRBV11-2 and TRBJ2-7; D not resolved. The CDR3 extends over 15 amino acids. V was clipped by 3 bases and J by 2 bases, with 14 bases between them. CDR1 and CDR2 from the germline V gene are SGHAT and FQNNGV. CDR3 sequence (DNA): TGTGCCAGCAGCTTTTCGCAAGCCAATACCTACGAGCAGTACTTC. Encoded protein: CASSFSQANTYEQYF. Using reference TRBV11-2 and TRBJ2-7 for the parts outside the CDR3, the full variable domain is EAGVAQSPRYKIIEKRQSVAFWCNPISGHATLYWYQQILGQGPKLLIQFQNNGVVDDSQLPKDRFSAERLKGVDSTLKIQPAKLEDSAVYLCASSFSQANTYEQYFGPGTRLTVT.

The CDR3 sequence: CASSITGGGQPQHF. CDR3 sequence (DNA): TGTGCCAGTAGTATAACAGGGGGCGGTCAGCCCCAGCATTTT. The gene calls are TRBV19 and TRBJ1-5; TRBD1 matches at 9 bases. Germline-derived CDR1 and CDR2 are LNHDA and SQIVND (reference sequence). The J segment lost 6 bases and the V segment lost 2 bases, leaving 2 bases of the junction unmatched. The CDR3 extends over 14 amino acids.

In its sample, this clone was seen a few times. V usage is TRBV2 and J usage is TRBJ2-7; tentative D call: TRBD2 (5 bases). CDR1 is SNHLY and CDR2 is FYNNEI in the germline V gene. V lost 6 bases to trimming and J lost 0 bases, with 21 bases between them. The CDR3 sequence is 17 residues long. The CDR3 DNA reads TGTGCCAGCAGACGCGGGTCGGGCGCCTCGTCCTCCTACGAGCAGTACTTC. It specifies CASRRGSGASSSYEQYF.

The gene calls are TRBV29-1 and TRBJ2-3; D not certain. Germline V gives CDR1 SQVTM, CDR2 ANQGSEA. This CDR3 region has 13 residues. Trimming removed 1 base from V and 0 bases from J, with 5 bases in between. The CDR3 coding sequence is TGCAGCGTTGAAGTCTCTAGCACAGATACGCAGTATTTT. It specifies CSVEVSSTDTQYF.

V and J are TRBV9 and TRBJ2-1; no clear D gene. The CDR3 has 14 amino acids. The germline V and J ends were trimmed by 0 bases and 1 base, with 5 bases remaining between them. Germline V gene lookup returns CDR1 SGDLS and CDR2 YYNGEE. In nucleotides, the CDR3 is TGTGCCAGCAGCGTAGCGGGTTCCTACAATGAGCAGTTCTTC. This codes for CASSVAGSYNEQFF.

The chain recombines TRBV3-1 (or the pseudogene TRBV3-2) with TRBJ1-6; weak D call: TRBD1 (5 bases). Germline lookup yields CDR1 LGHDT and CDR2 YNNKEL (reference sequence). The CDR3 has 15 residues. V lost 4 bases and J lost 7, with 14 bases in between. This CDR3 is CASSLADSLNSPLHF. The CDR3 DNA sequence: TGTGCCAGCAGCCTGGCTGACAGCCTAAATTCACCCCTCCACTTT.

This clone was recorded many times. Additional DNA sequences in this sample encode the identical CDR3. This chain connects TRBV7-9 to TRBJ1-4; D remains unclear. CDR1 is SEHNR, CDR2 FQNEAQ, per germline (reference sequence). The CDR3 covers 13 residues. V lost 1 base, J lost 8 bases, and 8 bases lay in between. DNA for the CDR3: TGTGCCAGCAGCTTAGAGCCGAGAGAAAAACTGTTTTTT. Encoded protein: CASSLEPREKLFF.

The chain has TRBV27 and TRBJ1-1; TRBD1 matches at 9 bases. From germline, CDR1 is MNHEY and CDR2 SMNVEV (reference sequence). The CDR3 runs to 14 residues. The V segment lost 6 bases and the J segment 3 bases; nucleotides outside the gene matches: 5. The CDR3 sequence: CASRGQGPDTEAFF. The CDR3, as DNA: TGTGCCAGCAGGGGACAGGGACCTGACACTGAAGCTTTCTTT.

The rearrangement links TRBV3-1 (or the pseudogene TRBV3-2) to TRBJ2-1, with 13 bases aligning to TRBD2. The CDR3 contains 17 residues. J lost 3 bases, V lost 4 bases, and 6 bases had no gene match. Germline V gene lookup returns CDR1 LGHDT and CDR2 YNNKEL (reference sequence). CDR3 protein: CASSPRTSGGIYNEQFF. The CDR3 DNA reads as TGTGCCAGCAGCCCCCGGACTAGCGGGGGCATCTACAATGAGCAGTTCTTC.

This clone was counted a few times. The chain is built from TRBV6-6 and TRBJ2-1; tentatively, D is TRBD2 (6 bases). The germline CDR1 and CDR2 sequences are MNHNY and SVGAGI (reference sequence). The CDR3 is 15 residues long. The V end lost 0 bases, the J end lost 7 bases, and 13 bases lay between the germline ends. The CDR3 bases are TGTGCCAGCAGTTACTCGGAGGGCCTTGGGAATGAGCAGTTCTTC. Its protein product is CASSYSEGLGNEQFF.

This clone was detected only a few times. The chain recombines TRBV12-3 or TRBV12-4 with TRBJ2-1; D gene ambiguous. The CDR3 is made up of 11 amino acids. Trimming took off 7 bases at V and 7 bases at J, with 8 bases between the two ends. The CDR3 spells CASTLENEQFF. In DNA, the CDR3 is TGTGCCAGCACCCTGGAGAATGAGCAGTTCTTC.

The rearrangement joins TRBV3-1 (or the pseudogene TRBV3-2) to TRBJ2-1; 10 bases agree with TRBD2. The CDR3 length is 16 residues. The germline CDR1 and CDR2 sequences are LGHDT and YNNKEL (reference sequence). With 4 bases clipped from V and 4 bases from J, the junction kept 7 bases outside the gene matches. Here the CDR3 DNA reads TGTGCCAGCAGCCGATCCGGGACTAGCGTTTACAATGAGCAGTTCTTC. Residues: CASSRSGTSVYNEQFF.

The CDR3 region has the DNA TGTGCCAGCAGACAAACAGGGGGCCGGAGGACTAGCAAGAGCTCCTACGAGCAGTACTTC. It translates to CASRQTGGRRTSKSSYEQYF. This sequence joins TRBV28 and TRBJ2-7; D may be TRBD1 (9 bases). The CDR3 has 20 amino acids. In germline, CDR1 is MDHEN, CDR2 SYDVKM. The V gene lost 6 bases and the J gene lost 0 bases, with 30 bases spanning the gap.

The chain couples TRBV5-1 to TRBJ2-1, with 11 bases identical to TRBD1. The V and J ends lost 3 bases and 3 bases, in that order; junction bases with no gene match: 2. The CDR3 contains 15 residues. Germline values: CDR1 SGHRS, CDR2 YFSETQ. The CDR3: CASSWGTGGYNEQFF. CDR3 sequence (DNA): TGCGCCAGCAGCTGGGGGACAGGGGGCTACAATGAGCAGTTCTTC.

This chain connects TRBV19 to TRBJ1-4; TRBD1 agrees at 8 bases. Per germline, CDR1 LNHDA and CDR2 SQIVND (reference sequence). V lost 6 bases and J lost 6; bases outside the gene matches: 6. The CDR3 covers 14 residues. The CDR3 DNA reads TGTGCCAGTAGCCCGACAGGGGATCATGAAAAACTGTTTTTT. This encodes CASSPTGDHEKLFF.

The chain joins TRBV4-1 to TRBJ2-2; tentatively, D is TRBD1 (5 bases). Germline V gene lookup returns CDR1 MGHRA and CDR2 YSYEKL. The CDR3 sequence is 15 residues long. Trimming stripped 1 base from V and 6 bases from J, with 12 bases between. The CDR3 reads CASSQGQGFPGELFF. CDR3 nucleotides: TGCGCCAGCAGCCAAGGGCAGGGTTTCCCCGGGGAGCTGTTTTTT.

The chain combines TRBV19 with TRBJ1-2; TRBD1 matches 10 bases. The ends lost 7 bases at V and 3 bases at J; junction bases unmatched: 5. This CDR3 spans 14 amino acids. Germline V gene lookup returns CDR1 LNHDA and CDR2 SQIVND (reference sequence). CDR3 loop: CASMGQGQDYGYTF. The CDR3 nucleotides are TGTGCCAGTATGGGACAGGGGCAGGACTATGGCTACACCTTC.

The V call is TRBV10-2, the J call TRBJ1-1, with 9 bases that match TRBD1. The CDR3 is 13 amino acids. Looked up from germline, CDR1 is WSHSY and CDR2 is SAAADI. The V gene end was trimmed by 6 bases and the J gene end by 8 bases; junction bases not matched to a gene: 7. As DNA, the CDR3 is TGCGCCAGCAGCCGGGACAGGGCGTTCGAAGCTTTCTTT. Translating it yields CASSRDRAFEAFF.

The chain is built from TRBV7-2 and TRBJ1-3; D not certain. The CDR3 contains 16 residues. Germline assignment: CDR1 SGHTA and CDR2 FQGNSA. V lost 1 base to trimming and J lost 0 bases, with 10 bases between them. The CDR3 spells CASSLELSSSGNTIYF. CDR3 coding DNA: TGTGCCAGCAGCTTAGAGCTCTCGAGCTCTGGAAACACCATATATTTT.

The chain employs TRBV5-1 and TRBJ2-7, with 12 bases lining up with TRBD2. The CDR3 has 17 residues. After removal of 4 bases from V and 2 bases from J, the junction contained 10 bases not matched to a gene. The germline CDR1 and CDR2 sequences are SGHRS and YFSETQ. CDR3 in amino acids: CASSVSATSGSPYEQYF. The CDR3, as DNA: TGCGCCAGCAGCGTCTCCGCGACTAGCGGGAGCCCCTACGAGCAGTACTTC. Full variable domain (missing parts from reference TRBV5-1 and TRBJ2-7): KAGVTQTPRYLIKTRGQQVTLSCSPISGHRSVSWYQQTPGQGLQFLFEYFSETQRNKGNFPGRFSGRQFSNSRSEMNVSTLELGDSALYLCASSVSATSGSPYEQYFGPGTRLTVT.

The chain uses TRBV7-2 and TRBJ1-4, with a tentative D call TRBD1 (5 bases). The CDR3 covers 14 residues. CDR1 and CDR2 (germline): SGHTA, FQGNSA. V was cut by 5 bases and J by 3 bases, with 10 bases left in between. The CDR3 nucleotides read TGTGCCAGCAGCCCATCGGGGGCTAATGAAAAACTGTTTTTT. Protein product: CASSPSGANEKLFF.